This T cell receptor (beta chain) derives from a study of blood T cells in healthy people across ages. Regarding this clonotype: Its antigen is not identified.

General study points: TCR beta diversity, measured per million T cells, fell in a roughly linear way with age. Percentage of naive T cells showed a strong correlation with TCR beta diversity.

Together with a sample-barcoded 5' primer, a J-beta primer mix was included in a second PCR lasting about 7 to 12 cycles. Using its own MiXCR run on the 5' RACE reads, TCRdb lists one record per CDR3 protein. Of about 900,000 distinct CDR3 sequences detected, roughly 50% appear once; the ten largest clones hold about an eighth. The receptor was derived from a man aged 25-45 years in good health. The source material was blood.

The DNA for the CDR3 is TGTGCCAGCAGCCCGAGCGGGGGGCACACAGATACGCAGTATTTT. Amino acids: CASSPSGGHTDTQYF. The genes are TRBV7-8 and TRBJ2-3, with TRBD2 matching over 9 bases. This CDR3 has 15 residues. V gave up 5 bases and J gave up 2 bases; unmatched junction bases: 5. Germline V gives CDR1 SGHVS, CDR2 FQNEAQ.